The present entry profiles one T cell receptor beta chain with its context. The CDR3 is 14 residues long. Trimming removed 8 bases from V and 4 bases from J; junction bases left unmatched: 8. Per germline, CDR1 MDHEN and CDR2 SYDVKM. Libraries were prepared by immunoSEQ multiplex PCR; TCRdb keeps only in-frame clonotypes and omits some of them. This table has 70,000 or so clones, about 90% appearing once. This specimen comes from a study of PD-L1 blockade in urothelial cancer. This sample's time point: pretreatment peripheral blood. The receptor was derived from a man between 70 and 80 years old with urothelial cancer. The sample consisted of PBMCs, taken around atezolizumab (anti-PD-L1) treatment. The chain combines TRBV28 with TRBJ1-5; 7 bases match TRBD1. This chain's CDR3 is CASLTGALNQPQHF. As DNA, the CDR3 is TGTGCCAGCCTTACAGGGGCATTAAATCAGCCCCAGCATTTT.